This T cell receptor (beta chain) is from a study of blood T cell repertoires in COVID-19. The CDR3 loop spans 15 amino acids. With 3 bases removed from V and 2 bases from J, the gap between germline ends came to 13 bases. The germline V gene has CDR1 LNHDA and CDR2 SQIVND (reference sequence). Profiled with immunoSEQ multiplex PCR; TCRdb holds only in-frame clones, not every one. The sample has about 80,000 clones, more than 65% seen once; the top ten hold approximately 12%. The sample taken for sequencing was peripheral blood. This receptor was identified in a man aged 80 or over with acute or convalescent COVID-19. V usage is TRBV19 and J usage is TRBJ1-1; D might be TRBD1 (5 bases). CDR3 DNA sequence: TGTGCCAGTAGTATTCCCAGGGCGGGAAACACTGAAGCTTTCTTT. It is translated as CASSIPRAGNTEAFF. The complete variable domain, with remaining parts taken from reference TRBV19 and TRBJ1-1, reads DGGITQSPKYLFRKEGQNVTLSCEQNLNHDAMYWYRQDPGQGLRLIYYSQIVNDFQKGDIAEGYSVSREKKESFPLTVTSAQKNPTAFYLCASSIPRAGNTEAFFGQGTRLTVV.